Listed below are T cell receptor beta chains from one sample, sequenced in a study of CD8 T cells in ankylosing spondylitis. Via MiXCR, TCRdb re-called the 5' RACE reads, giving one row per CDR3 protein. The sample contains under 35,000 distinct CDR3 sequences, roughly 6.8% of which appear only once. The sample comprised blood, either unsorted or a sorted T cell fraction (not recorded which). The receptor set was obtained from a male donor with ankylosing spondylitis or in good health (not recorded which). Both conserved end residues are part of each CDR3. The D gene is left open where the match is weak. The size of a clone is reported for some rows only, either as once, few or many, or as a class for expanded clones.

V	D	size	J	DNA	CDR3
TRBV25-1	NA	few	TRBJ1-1	TGTGCCAGCATTGCGGGGGGGAACACTGAAGCTTTCTTT	CASIAGGNTEAFF
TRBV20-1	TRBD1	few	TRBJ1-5	TGCAGTGCCGCCCCAACCAGACAGGGGGCTTATCAGCCCCAGCATTTT	CSAAPTRQGAYQPQHF
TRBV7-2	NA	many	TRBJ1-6	TGTGCCAGCAGCCAAGATACAGGGAATTCACCCCTCCACTTT	CASSQDTGNSPLHF
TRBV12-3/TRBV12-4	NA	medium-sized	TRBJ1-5	TGTGCCAGCAGTCCAACAATTCCCAATCAGCCCCAGCATTTT	CASSPTIPNQPQHF
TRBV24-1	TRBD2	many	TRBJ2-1	TGTGCCACCAGTGATCCCCTTAGCGGGAGCTCCTACAATGAGCAGTTCTTC	CATSDPLSGSSYNEQFF
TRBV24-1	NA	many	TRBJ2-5	TGTGCCACCAGTGACCCTCTCAGGGACAAAGTCGAGACCCAGTACTTC	CATSDPLRDKVETQYF
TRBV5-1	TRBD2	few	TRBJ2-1	TGCGCCAGCAGCTTATCTAGCGGGATAAGGAGCTCCTACAATGAGCAGTTCTTC	CASSLSSGIRSSYNEQFF
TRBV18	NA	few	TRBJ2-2	TGTGCCAGCTCACCAGTTCACTCCGGGGAGCTGTTTTTT	CASSPVHSGELFF
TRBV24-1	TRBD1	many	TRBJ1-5	TGTGCCACCAGTGGGGGACAGGGGACTCAGCCCCAGCATTTT	CATSGGQGTQPQHF
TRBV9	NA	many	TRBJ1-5	TGTGCCAGCAGCCCCAAGGAATATGAACAGCGGCCCCAGCATTTT	CASSPKEYEQRPQHF
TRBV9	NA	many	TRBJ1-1	TGTGCCAGCAGCGTAGCCCAGCAGAACACTGAAGCTTTCTTT	CASSVAQQNTEAFF
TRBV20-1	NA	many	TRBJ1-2	TGCAGTGCTAGTGAAGGGAACTATGGCTACACCTTC	CSASEGNYGYTF
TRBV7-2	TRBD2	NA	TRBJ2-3	TGTGCCGGCGGCTGGAGCGGGAGAGGAGCAGATACGCAGTATTTT	CAGGWSGRGADTQYF
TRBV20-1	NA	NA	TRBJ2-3	TGCAGCTGTAGCCAGGCTACCGGGATGACAGATACGCAGTATTTT	CSCSQATGMTDTQYF
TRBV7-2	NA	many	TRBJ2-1	TGTGCCAGCAGCTTAACTAGCTCCTACAATGAGCAGTTCTTC	CASSLTSSYNEQFF
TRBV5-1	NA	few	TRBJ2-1	TGCGCCAGCAGCTTGGACCCAGGGACACCCTACAATGAGCAGTTCTTC	CASSLDPGTPYNEQFF
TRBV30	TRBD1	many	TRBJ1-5	TGTGCCTGGAGTGTACGTTTTGGGACAGGGTTTCAGCCCCAGCATTTT	CAWSVRFGTGFQPQHF
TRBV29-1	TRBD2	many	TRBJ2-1	TGCAGCGTGTTCCCGGGAGGGTACAATGAGCAGTTCTTC	CSVFPGGYNEQFF
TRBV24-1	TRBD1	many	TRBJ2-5	TGTGCCACCAGTGGCCAGGGACAGCAGTACCAAGAGACCCAGTACTTC	CATSGQGQQYQETQYF
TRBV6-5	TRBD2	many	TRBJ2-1	TGTGCCAGCAGTTATTACGGGACTAGCGGCTACAATGAGCAGTTCTTC	CASSYYGTSGYNEQFF
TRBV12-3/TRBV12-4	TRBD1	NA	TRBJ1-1	TGTGCCAGCAAAGACAGGGGGCCACTTGACAGTGAAGCTTTCTTT	CASKDRGPLDSEAFF
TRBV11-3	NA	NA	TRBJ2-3	TGTGCCAGCAGCTTAGGCGGGGAAGTTACAGATACGCAGTATTTT	CASSLGGEVTDTQYF
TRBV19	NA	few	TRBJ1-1	TGTGCCCCCCTGGGCCGTGAGGAGACTGAAGCTTTCTTT	CAPLGREETEAFF
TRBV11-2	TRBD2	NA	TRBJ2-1	TGTGCCAGCAGCGCTAGAGCGGGAGAAATACGAACGGGAACGCACAATGAGCAGTTCTTC	CASSARAGEIRTGTHNEQFF
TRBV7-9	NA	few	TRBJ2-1	TGTGCCAGCAGCTTAGGGGACTCCATGGCGCAGTTCTTC	CASSLGDSMAQFF
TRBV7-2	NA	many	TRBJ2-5	TGTGCCAGCAGCTTACTAATACGAGAGACCCAGTACTTC	CASSLLIRETQYF